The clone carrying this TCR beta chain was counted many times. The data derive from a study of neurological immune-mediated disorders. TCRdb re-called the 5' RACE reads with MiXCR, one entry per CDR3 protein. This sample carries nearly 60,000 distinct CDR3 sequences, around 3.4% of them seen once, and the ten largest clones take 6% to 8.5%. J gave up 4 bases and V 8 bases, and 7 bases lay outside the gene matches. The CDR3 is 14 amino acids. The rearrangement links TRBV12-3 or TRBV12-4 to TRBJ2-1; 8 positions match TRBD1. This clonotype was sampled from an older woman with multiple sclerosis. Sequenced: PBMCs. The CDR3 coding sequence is TGTGCCAGCCATGACAGGGGTTTTTACAATGAGCAGTTCTTC. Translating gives CASHDRGFYNEQFF.